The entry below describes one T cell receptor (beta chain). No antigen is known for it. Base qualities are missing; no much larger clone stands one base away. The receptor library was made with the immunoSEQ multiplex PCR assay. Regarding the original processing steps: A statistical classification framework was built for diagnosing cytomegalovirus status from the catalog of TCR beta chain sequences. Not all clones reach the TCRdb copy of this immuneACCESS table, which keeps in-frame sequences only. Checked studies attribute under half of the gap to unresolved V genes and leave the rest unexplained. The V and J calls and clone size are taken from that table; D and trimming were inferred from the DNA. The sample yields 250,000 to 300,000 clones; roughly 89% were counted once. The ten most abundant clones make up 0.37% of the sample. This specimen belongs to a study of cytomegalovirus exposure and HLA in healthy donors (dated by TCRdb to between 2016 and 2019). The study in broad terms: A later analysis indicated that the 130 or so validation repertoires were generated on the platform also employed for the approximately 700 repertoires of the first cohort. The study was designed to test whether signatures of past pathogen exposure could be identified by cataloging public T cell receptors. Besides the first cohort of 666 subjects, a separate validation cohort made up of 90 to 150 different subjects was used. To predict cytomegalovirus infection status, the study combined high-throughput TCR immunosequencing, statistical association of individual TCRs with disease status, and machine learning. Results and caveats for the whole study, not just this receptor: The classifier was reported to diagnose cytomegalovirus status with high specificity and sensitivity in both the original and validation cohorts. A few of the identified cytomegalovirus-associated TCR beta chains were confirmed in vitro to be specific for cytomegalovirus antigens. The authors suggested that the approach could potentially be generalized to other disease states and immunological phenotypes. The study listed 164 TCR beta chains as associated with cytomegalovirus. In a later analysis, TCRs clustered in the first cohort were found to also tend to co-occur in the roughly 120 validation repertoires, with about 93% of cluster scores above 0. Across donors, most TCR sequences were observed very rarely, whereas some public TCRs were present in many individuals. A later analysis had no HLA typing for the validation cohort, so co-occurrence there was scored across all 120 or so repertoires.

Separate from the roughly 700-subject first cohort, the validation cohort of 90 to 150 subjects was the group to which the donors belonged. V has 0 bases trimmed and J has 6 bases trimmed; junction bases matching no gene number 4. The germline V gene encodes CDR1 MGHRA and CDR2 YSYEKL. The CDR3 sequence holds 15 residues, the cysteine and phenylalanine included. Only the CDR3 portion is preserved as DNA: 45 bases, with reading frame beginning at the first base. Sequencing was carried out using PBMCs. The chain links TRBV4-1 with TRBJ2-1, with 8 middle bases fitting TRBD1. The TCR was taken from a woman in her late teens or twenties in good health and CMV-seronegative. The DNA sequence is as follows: TGCGCCAGCAGCCAAGATGACAGGGGATCCAATGAGCAGTTCTTC. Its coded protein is CASSQDDRGSNEQFF.